This T cell receptor (beta chain) was retrieved from a study of cytomegalovirus exposure and HLA in healthy donors. Germline V CDR1 and CDR2: SGHTA, FQGNSA. With 5 bases clipped from V and 7 bases from J, the junction kept 10 bases outside the gene matches. The CDR3 runs to 14 residues. 13 Jbeta primers and 60 Vbeta primers were used for the PCR. Produced via immunoSEQ multiplex PCR; TCRdb's table is partial and in-frame only. This table holds approximately 180,000 clones, around 80% found once. The clonotype was recovered from a woman aged 25 to 39 in good health and CMV-seropositive. Specimen: PBMCs. The chain has TRBV7-2 and TRBJ2-7, with 8 bases fitting TRBD2. For the CDR3, the DNA is TGTGCCAGCAGCCCCCGGGGGGGGAGGAGTGAGCAGTACTTC. Encoded protein: CASSPRGGRSEQYF.